One and the same sample provided the 2 T cell receptor beta chains below, sequenced in a study of cytomegalovirus exposure and HLA in healthy donors. The study ran its PCR with 60 Vbeta and 13 Jbeta primers. Sequencing was performed with immunoSEQ multiplex PCR; in TCRdb, only in-frame clones are kept and a portion is missing. The sample has about 170,000 clones; 80% are singletons. The sequencing sample was made of PBMCs. These receptors all come from a woman between 50 and 59 years old in good health and CMV-seropositive.

The chain uses TRBV6-6 and TRBJ2-5; a possible D gene is TRBD2 (5 bases). This CDR3 region has 15 residues. Between the trimmed V and J ends, which lost 2 bases and 4 bases, there was a span of 14 bases. CDR1 and CDR2 from the germline V gene are MNHNY and SVGAGI (reference sequence). Here the CDR3 DNA reads TGTGCCAGCAGTTACAGGGAGTCCGCGGGAGAGACCCAGTACTTC. Protein: CASSYRESAGETQYF.

In the case of this clone: A junction end diverges from the germline sequence, so it may reflect a read error. J is TRBJ2-1 and V is TRBV7-9, with 13 positions matching TRBD2. The CDR3 contains 15 residues. The germline V gene encodes CDR1 SEHNR and CDR2 FQNEAQ (reference sequence). CDR3 DNA sequence: TGTTCCAGCAGCTCAAGGACTAGCGGGAGTGATGAGCAGTTCTTC. Encoded protein: CSSSSRTSGSDEQFF.